This T cell receptor (beta chain) originates from a study of OX40 agonist ivuxolimab in advanced cancers. Across the study: Allowance was made for prior anti-PD-1, anti-PD-L1 or anti-CTLA-4 therapy, and roughly 40% had some. Three individuals attained partial responses, comprising one hepatocellular carcinoma case and two cutaneous melanoma cases.

The table lists this clone with a count of one. The assay was immunoSEQ multiplex PCR, and TCRdb's table has in-frame clones only and misses some. The sample records fewer than 15,000 clones, around two thirds being singletons. The CDR3 runs to 14 residues. Germline V gives CDR1 KGHSH, CDR2 LQKENI. The V end was cut by 5 bases, the J end by 1 base, with 11 bases between. The sample in question was CD4+ or CD8+ T cells sorted from blood, obtained in a trial of the OX40 agonist ivuxolimab. The origin of this receptor is an adult with an advanced solid tumor such as melanoma, head and neck, liver or kidney cancer. The J gene is TRBJ1-1, the V gene TRBV18; perhaps TRBD1 as D (6 bases). Here the CDR3 DNA reads TGTGCCAGCTCAGAGGACAGTAAGAACACTGAAGCTTTCTTT. It specifies CASSEDSKNTEAFF.